The next 9 T cell receptor beta chains were all read from a single sample in a study of cytomegalovirus exposure and HLA in healthy donors. Primers for the PCR totalled 60 Vbeta and 13 Jbeta. The repertoire was sequenced with immunoSEQ multiplex PCR; TCRdb's copy has only in-frame clones and lacks some. The sample yields 150,000 to 200,000 clones, 70% to 90% seen once. Sequencing input: PBMCs. These receptors were taken from a man aged 18 to 29 in good health and CMV-seropositive.

This chain links TRBV4-3 with TRBJ2-5; 13 positions agree with TRBD2. The V gene end was trimmed by 0 bases and the J gene end by 1 base; junction bases not matched to a gene: 8. The germline V gene has CDR1 LGHNA and CDR2 YSLEER. The CDR3 has 19 residues. CDR3 region: CASSQDNGLAGVTQETQYF. Here the CDR3 DNA reads TGCGCCAGCAGCCAAGACAACGGACTAGCGGGGGTTACCCAAGAGACCCAGTACTTC.

The rearrangement links TRBV7-9 to TRBJ1-1; TRBD1 is a possible D gene (6 bases). Germline lookup yields CDR1 SEHNR and CDR2 FQNEAQ (reference sequence). The CDR3 covers 15 residues. Trimming left V 0 bases short and J 3 bases short, with 11 bases between. The CDR3 bases are TGTGCCAGCAGCTTAGCAGGGACAAGGGACACTGAAGCTTTCTTT. Amino acid sequence: CASSLAGTRDTEAFF.

This clone has only a few counts. The V gene is TRBV18, the J gene TRBJ1-2, with TRBD1 identical over 8 bases. The germline gives CDR1 KGHSH, CDR2 LQKENI. V trimming: 2 bases; J trimming: 10 bases; junction bases outside the gene matches: 9. The CDR3 covers 14 residues. DNA of the CDR3: TGTGCCAGCTCACCAGAGAGACAGGGGCTCTACTACACCTTC. Amino acids: CASSPERQGLYYTF. Together with reference TRBV18 and TRBJ1-2, the CDR3 gives the full variable domain: NAGVMQNPRHLVRRRGQEARLRCSPMKGHSHVYWYRQLPEEGLKFMVYLQKENIIDESGMPKERFSAEFPKEGPSILRIQQVVRGDSAAYFCASSPERQGLYYTFGSGTRLTVV.

A single count supports this clone. The genes are TRBV5-1 and TRBJ1-2; a possible D gene is TRBD1 (6 bases). Germline loops: CDR1 SGHRS, CDR2 YFSETQ. The ends were cut back, 6 bases at V and 4 bases at J, with 16 bases in the middle. The CDR3 spans 14 residues. CDR3 in amino acids: CASTPGQLFYGYTF. The CDR3 DNA reads TGCGCCAGCACCCCTGGACAGTTATTCTATGGCTACACCTTC.

CDR3: CASSLGQGLAGRDEQFF. CDR3 coding DNA: TGTGCCAGCAGCTTAGGACAGGGACTAGCGGGGCGGGATGAGCAGTTCTTC. This rearrangement joins TRBV11-3 to TRBJ2-1; 13 positions match TRBD2. Germline V gene lookup returns CDR1 SGHNT and CDR2 YENEEA. The length of the CDR3 is 17 residues. Trimming cost V 1 base and J 8 bases; bases outside gene matches: 8.

V and J are TRBV27 and TRBJ1-1, with no clear D. Germline-derived CDR1 and CDR2 are MNHEY and SMNVEV (reference sequence). V shed 4 bases and J shed 10 bases, with 22 bases lying between them. This CDR3 spans 15 amino acids. CDR3 bases: TGTGCCAGCAGTTCTTCAGCAACTAAAGCAGTTAGAGCTTTCTTT. Translated: CASSSSATKAVRAFF.

The CDR3 DNA is TGTGCCAGCAGTTCGTCCGTGGGGGGGCGCAGTTCACCCCTCCACTTT. Amino acids: CASSSSVGGRSSPLHF. V gene TRBV27 combines with J gene TRBJ1-6; possibly TRBD1 for D (6 bases). The V and J ends lost 4 bases and 9 bases respectively, with 19 bases between them. CDR1 is MNHEY, CDR2 SMNVEV, per germline (reference sequence). The CDR3 length is 16 residues.

The rearrangement uses TRBV6-6 and TRBJ1-5; 7 bases line up with TRBD1. There are 16 residues in the CDR3. With V trimmed by 6 bases and J by 5 bases, 13 bases remained unmatched. Looked up from germline, CDR1 is MNHNY and CDR2 is SVGAGI (reference sequence). The CDR3 DNA reads TGTGCCAGCAGGACAAGCTCGGGACAGTATTATCAGCCCCAGCATTTT. Amino acids: CASRTSSGQYYQPQHF.

This clone showed up just once. The CDR3 region has the DNA TGCGCCAGCAGCTTGCTTTCGACAGGGGCCCAAAACTACGAGCAGTACTTC. This sequence encodes CASSLLSTGAQNYEQYF. The gene calls are TRBV5-1 and TRBJ2-7; 8 bases align to TRBD1. The germline V gene has CDR1 SGHRS and CDR2 YFSETQ. J lost 3 bases, V lost 1 base, and 12 bases had no gene match. The CDR3 loop spans 17 amino acids.